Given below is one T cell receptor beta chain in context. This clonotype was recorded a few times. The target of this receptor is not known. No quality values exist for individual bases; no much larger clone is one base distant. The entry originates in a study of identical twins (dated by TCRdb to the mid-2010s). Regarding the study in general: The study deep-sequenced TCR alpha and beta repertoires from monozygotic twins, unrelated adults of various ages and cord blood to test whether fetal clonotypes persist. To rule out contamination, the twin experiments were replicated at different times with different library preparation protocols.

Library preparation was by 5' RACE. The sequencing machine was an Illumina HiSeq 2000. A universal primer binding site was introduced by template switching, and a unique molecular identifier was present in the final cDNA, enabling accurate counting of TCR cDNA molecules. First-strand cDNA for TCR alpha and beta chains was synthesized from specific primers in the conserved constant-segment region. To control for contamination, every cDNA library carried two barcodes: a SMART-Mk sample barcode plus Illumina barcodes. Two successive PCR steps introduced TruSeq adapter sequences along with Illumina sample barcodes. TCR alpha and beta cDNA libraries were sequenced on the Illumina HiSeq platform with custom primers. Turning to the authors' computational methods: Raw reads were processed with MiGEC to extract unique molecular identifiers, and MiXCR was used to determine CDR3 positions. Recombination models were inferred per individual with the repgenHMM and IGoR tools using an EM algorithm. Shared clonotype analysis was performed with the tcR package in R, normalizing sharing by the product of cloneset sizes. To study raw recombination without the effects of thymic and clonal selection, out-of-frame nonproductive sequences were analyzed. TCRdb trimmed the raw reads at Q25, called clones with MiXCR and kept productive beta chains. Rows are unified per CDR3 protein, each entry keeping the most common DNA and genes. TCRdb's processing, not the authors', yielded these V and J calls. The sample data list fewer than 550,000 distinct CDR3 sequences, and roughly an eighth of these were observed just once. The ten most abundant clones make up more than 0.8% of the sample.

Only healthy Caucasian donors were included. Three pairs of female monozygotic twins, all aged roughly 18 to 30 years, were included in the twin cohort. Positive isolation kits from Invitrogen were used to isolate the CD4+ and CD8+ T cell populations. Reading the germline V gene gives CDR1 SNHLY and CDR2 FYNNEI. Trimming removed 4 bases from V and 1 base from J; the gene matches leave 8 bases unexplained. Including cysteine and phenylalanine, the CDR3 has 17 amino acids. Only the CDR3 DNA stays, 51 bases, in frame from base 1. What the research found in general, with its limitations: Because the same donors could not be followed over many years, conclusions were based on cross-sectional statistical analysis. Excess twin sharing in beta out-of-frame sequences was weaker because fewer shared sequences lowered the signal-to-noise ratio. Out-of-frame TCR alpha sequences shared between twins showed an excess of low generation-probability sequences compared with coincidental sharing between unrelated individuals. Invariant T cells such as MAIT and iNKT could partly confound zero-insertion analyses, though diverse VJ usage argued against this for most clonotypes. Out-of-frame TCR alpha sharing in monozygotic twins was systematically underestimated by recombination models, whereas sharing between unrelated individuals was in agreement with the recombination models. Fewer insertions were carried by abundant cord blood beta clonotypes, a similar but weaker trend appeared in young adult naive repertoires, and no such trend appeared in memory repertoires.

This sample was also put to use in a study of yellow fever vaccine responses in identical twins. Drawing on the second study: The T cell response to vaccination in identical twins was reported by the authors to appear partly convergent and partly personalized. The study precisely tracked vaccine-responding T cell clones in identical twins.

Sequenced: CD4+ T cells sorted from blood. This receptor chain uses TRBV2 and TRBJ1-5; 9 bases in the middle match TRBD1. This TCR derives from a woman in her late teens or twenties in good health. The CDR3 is CASSVGQGTSSNQPQHF. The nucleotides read TGTGCCAGCAGTGTAGGACAGGGGACGAGCAGCAATCAGCCCCAGCATTTT.